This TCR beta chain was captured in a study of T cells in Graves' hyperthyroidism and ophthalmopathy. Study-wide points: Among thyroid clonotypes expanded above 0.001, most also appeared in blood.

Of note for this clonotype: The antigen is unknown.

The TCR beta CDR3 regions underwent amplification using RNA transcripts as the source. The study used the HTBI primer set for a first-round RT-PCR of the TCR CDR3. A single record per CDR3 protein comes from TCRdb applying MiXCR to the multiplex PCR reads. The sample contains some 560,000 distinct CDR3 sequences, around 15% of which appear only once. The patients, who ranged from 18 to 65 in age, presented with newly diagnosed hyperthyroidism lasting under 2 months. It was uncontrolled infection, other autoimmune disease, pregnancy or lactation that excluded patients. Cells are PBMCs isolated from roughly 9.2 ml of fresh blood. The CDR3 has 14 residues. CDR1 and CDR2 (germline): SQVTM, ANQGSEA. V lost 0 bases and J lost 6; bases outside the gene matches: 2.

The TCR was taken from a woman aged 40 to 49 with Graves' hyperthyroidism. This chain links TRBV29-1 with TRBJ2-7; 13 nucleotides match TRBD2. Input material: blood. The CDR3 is CSVEDGTSGTEQYF. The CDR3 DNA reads TGCAGCGTTGAAGACGGGACTAGCGGGACCGAGCAGTACTTC.